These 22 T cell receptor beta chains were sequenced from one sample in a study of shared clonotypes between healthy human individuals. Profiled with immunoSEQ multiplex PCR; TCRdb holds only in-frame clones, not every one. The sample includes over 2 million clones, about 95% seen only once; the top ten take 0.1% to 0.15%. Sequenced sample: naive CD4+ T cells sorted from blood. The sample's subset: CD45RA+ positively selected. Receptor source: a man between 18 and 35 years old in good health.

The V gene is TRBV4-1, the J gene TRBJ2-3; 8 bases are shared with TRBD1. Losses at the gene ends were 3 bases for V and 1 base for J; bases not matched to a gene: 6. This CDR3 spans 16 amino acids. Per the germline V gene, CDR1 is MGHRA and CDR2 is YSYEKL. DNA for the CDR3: TGCGCCAGCAGCCAGGGCCTGACAGGGGGCACAGATACGCAGTATTTT. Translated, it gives CASSQGLTGGTDTQYF.

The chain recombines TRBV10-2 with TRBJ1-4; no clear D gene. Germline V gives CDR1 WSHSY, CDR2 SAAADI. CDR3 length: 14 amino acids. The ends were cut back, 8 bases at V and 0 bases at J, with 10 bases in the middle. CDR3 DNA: TGCGCCAGCGGAAACTCAGCAACTAATGAAAAACTGTTTTTT. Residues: CASGNSATNEKLFF.

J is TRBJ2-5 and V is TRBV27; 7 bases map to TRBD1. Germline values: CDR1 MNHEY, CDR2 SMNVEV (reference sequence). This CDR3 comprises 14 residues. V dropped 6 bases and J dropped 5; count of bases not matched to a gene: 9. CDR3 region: CASSSDRAWETQYF. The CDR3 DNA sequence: TGTGCCAGCAGCTCAGACAGGGCATGGGAGACCCAGTACTTC.

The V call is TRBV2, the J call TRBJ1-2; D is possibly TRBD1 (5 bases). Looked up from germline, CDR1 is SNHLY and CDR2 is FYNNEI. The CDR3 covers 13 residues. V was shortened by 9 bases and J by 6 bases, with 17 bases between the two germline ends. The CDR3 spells CASEAKGTNGYTF. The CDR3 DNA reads TGTGCCAGTGAGGCGAAAGGGACTAATGGCTACACCTTC.

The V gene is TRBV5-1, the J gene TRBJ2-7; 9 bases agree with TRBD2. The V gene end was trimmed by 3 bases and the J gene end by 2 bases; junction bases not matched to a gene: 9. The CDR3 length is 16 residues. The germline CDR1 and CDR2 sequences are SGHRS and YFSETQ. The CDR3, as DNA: TGCGCCAGCAGCTACCTCGGACTAGCGCAAACCTACGAGCAGTACTTC. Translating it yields CASSYLGLAQTYEQYF. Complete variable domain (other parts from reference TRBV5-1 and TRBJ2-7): KAGVTQTPRYLIKTRGQQVTLSCSPISGHRSVSWYQQTPGQGLQFLFEYFSETQRNKGNFPGRFSGRQFSNSRSEMNVSTLELGDSALYLCASSYLGLAQTYEQYFGPGTRLTVT.

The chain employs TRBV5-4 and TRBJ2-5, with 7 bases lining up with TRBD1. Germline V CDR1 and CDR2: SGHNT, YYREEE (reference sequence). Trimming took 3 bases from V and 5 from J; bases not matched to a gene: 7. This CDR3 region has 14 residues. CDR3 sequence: CASSSRTGEETQYF. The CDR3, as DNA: TGTGCCAGCAGCTCCCGGACAGGAGAGGAGACCCAGTACTTC.

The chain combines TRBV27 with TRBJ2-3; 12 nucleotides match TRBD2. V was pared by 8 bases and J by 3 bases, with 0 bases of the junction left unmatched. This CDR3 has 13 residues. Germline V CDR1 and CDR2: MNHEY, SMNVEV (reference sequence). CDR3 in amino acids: CASGLAGTDTQYF. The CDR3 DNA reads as TGTGCCAGCGGACTAGCGGGGACAGATACGCAGTATTTT.

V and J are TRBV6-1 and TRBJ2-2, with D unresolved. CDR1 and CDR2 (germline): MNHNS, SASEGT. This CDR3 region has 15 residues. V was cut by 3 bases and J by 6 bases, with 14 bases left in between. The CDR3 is CASSDPGLGSGELFF. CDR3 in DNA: TGTGCCAGCAGTGACCCAGGTCTCGGGTCCGGGGAGCTGTTTTTT.

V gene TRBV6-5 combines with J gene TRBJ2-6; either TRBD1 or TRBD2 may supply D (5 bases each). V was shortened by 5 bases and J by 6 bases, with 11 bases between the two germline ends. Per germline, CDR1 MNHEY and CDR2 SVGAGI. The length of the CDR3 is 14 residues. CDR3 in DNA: TGTGCCAGCAGTGTGGGGCTAGCGGCCAACGTCCTGACTTTC. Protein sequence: CASSVGLAANVLTF.

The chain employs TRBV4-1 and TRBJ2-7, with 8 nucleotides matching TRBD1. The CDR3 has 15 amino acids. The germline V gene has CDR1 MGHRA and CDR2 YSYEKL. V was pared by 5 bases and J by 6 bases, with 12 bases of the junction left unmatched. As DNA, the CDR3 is TGCGCCAGCAGCAATCCGGGACAGGAGCTGGTCGAGCAGTACTTC. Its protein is CASSNPGQELVEQYF.

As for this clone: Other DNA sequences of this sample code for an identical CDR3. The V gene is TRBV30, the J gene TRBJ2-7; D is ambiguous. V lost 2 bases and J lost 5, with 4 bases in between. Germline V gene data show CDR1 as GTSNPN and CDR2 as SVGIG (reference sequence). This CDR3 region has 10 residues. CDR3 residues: CAWSLDEQYF. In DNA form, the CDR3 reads TGTGCCTGGAGTCTAGACGAGCAGTACTTC.

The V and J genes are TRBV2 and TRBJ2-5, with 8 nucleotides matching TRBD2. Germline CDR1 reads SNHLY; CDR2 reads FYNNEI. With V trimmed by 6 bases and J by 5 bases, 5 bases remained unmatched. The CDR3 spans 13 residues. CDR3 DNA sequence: TGTGCCAGCAGGCGGGAGGAGGGGGAGACCCAGTACTTC. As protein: CASRREEGETQYF. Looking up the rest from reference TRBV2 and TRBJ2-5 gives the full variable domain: EPEVTQTPSHQVTQMGQEVILRCVPISNHLYFYWYRQILGQKVEFLVSFYNNEISEKSEIFDDQFSVERPDGSNFTLKIRSTKLEDSAMYFCASRREEGETQYFGPGTRLLVL.

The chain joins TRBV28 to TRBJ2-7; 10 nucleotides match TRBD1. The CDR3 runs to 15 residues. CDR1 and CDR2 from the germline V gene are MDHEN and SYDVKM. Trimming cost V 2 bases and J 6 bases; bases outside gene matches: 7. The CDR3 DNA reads TGTGCCAGCAGTTTACTTCCCGGACAGGGGGTCGAGCAGTACTTC. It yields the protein CASSLLPGQGVEQYF.

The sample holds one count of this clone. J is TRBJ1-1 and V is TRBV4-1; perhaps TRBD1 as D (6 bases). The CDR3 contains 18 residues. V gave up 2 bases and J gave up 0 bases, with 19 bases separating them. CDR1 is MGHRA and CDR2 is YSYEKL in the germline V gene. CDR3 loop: CASSQPWTGAVMNTEAFF. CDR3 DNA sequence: TGCGCCAGCAGCCAACCTTGGACGGGGGCGGTAATGAACACTGAAGCTTTCTTT.

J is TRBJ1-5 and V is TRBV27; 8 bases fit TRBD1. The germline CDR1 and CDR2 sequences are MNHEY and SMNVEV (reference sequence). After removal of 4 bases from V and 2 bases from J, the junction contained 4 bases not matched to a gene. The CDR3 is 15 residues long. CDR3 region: CASSSGQGRNQPQHF. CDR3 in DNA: TGTGCCAGCAGTTCAGGACAGGGCCGCAATCAGCCCCAGCATTTT.

The CDR3 loop is CASSYSDRGWETQYF. CDR3 bases: TGTGCCAGCAGTTACTCGGACAGGGGCTGGGAGACCCAGTACTTC. The gene calls are TRBV6-5 and TRBJ2-5, with 9 bases matching TRBD1. This CDR3 comprises 15 residues. The germline V gene encodes CDR1 MNHEY and CDR2 SVGAGI. Unmatched junction bases numbered 4, after V lost 0 bases and J lost 5 bases.

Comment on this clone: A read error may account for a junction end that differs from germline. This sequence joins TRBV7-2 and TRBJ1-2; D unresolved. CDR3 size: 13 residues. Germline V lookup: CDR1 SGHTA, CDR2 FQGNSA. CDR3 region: CASSQERFWAYVF. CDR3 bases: TGTGCCAGCAGCCAAGAGCGTTTTTGGGCTTATGTCTTC.

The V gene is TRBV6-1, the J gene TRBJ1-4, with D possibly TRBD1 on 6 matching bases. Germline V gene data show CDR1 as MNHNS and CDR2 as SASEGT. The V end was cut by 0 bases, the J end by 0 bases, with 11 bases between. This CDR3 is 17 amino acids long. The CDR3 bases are TGTGCCAGCAGTGAAGCGCCACCAGGGGCAACTAATGAAAAACTGTTTTTT. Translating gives CASSEAPPGATNEKLFF.

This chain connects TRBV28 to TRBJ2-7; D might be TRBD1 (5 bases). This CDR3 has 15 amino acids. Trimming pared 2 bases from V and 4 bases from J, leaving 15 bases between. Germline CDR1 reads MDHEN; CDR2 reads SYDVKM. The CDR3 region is CASSLARTGRYEQYF. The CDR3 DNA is TGTGCCAGCAGTTTAGCGCGAACAGGAAGGTACGAGCAGTACTTC.

CDR3 protein: CASSNTGGRQETQYF. The DNA for the CDR3 is TGTGCCAGCAGCAATACAGGGGGTCGCCAAGAGACCCAGTACTTC. The chain employs TRBV7-8 and TRBJ2-5; 8 bases fit TRBD1. This CDR3 region has 15 residues. Germline V gene data show CDR1 as SGHVS and CDR2 as FQNEAQ. V was clipped by 5 bases and J by 1 base; unmatched bases: 6.

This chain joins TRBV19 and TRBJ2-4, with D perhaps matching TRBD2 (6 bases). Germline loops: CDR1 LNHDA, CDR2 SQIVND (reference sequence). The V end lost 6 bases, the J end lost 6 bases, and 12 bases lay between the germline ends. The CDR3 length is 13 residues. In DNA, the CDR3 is TGTGCCAGTAGCTACCGGGACTTAAACATTCAGTACTTC. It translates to CASSYRDLNIQYF.

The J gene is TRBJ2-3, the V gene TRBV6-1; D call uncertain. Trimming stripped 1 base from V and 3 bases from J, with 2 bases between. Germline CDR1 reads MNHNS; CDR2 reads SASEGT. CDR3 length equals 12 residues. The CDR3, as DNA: TGTGCCAGCAGTGAAGGGACAGATACGCAGTATTTT. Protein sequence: CASSEGTDTQYF.